What follows describes a single T cell receptor beta chain. Germline CDR1 is WNHNN and CDR2 is SYGVQD (reference sequence). V lost 4 bases to trimming and J lost 2 bases; unmatched junction nucleotides: 8. The CDR3 is 16 residues long. This specimen belongs to a study of T cell changes during pregnancy in multiple sclerosis. The protocol was immunoSEQ multiplex PCR, while the TCRdb copy is restricted to in-frame clones and leaves out a portion. Here the sample spans 65,000 to 95,000 clones, around 93% being singletons. The V gene is TRBV10-1, the J gene TRBJ2-3; TRBD1 matches at 8 bases. The sample consisted of peripheral blood, taken after pregnancy. This TCR derives from a female donor in good health, enrolled as a control in a pregnancy study. The CDR3 coding sequence is TGCGCCAGCAGTGGGGACAGGTTAGGGGACACAGATACGCAGTATTTT. It encodes CASSGDRLGDTDTQYF.